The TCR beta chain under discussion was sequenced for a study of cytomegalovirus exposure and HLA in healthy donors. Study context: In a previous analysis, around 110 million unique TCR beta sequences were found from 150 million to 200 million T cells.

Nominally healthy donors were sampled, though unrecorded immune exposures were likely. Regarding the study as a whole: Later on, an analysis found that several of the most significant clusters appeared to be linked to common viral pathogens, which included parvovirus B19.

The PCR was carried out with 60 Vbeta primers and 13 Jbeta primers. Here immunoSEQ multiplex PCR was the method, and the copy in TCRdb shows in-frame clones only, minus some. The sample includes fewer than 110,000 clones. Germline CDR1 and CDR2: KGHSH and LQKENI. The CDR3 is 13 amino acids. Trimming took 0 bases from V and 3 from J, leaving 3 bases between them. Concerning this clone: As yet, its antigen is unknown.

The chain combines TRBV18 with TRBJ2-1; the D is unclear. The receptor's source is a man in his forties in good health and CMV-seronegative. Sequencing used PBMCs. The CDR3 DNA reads TGTGCCAGCTCACCACCCAGCTACAATGAGCAGTTCTTC. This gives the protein CASSPPSYNEQFF.